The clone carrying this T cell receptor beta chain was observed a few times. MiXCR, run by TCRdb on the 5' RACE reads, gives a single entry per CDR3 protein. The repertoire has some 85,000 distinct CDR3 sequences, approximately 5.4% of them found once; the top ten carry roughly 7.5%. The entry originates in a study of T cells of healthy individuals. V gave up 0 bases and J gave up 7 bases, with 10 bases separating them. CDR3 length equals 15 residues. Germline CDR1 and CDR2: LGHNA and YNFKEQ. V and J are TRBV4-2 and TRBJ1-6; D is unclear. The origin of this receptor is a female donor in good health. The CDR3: CASSQERTVNSPLHF. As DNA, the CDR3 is TGTGCCAGCAGCCAAGAAAGGACGGTGAATTCACCCCTCCACTTT.